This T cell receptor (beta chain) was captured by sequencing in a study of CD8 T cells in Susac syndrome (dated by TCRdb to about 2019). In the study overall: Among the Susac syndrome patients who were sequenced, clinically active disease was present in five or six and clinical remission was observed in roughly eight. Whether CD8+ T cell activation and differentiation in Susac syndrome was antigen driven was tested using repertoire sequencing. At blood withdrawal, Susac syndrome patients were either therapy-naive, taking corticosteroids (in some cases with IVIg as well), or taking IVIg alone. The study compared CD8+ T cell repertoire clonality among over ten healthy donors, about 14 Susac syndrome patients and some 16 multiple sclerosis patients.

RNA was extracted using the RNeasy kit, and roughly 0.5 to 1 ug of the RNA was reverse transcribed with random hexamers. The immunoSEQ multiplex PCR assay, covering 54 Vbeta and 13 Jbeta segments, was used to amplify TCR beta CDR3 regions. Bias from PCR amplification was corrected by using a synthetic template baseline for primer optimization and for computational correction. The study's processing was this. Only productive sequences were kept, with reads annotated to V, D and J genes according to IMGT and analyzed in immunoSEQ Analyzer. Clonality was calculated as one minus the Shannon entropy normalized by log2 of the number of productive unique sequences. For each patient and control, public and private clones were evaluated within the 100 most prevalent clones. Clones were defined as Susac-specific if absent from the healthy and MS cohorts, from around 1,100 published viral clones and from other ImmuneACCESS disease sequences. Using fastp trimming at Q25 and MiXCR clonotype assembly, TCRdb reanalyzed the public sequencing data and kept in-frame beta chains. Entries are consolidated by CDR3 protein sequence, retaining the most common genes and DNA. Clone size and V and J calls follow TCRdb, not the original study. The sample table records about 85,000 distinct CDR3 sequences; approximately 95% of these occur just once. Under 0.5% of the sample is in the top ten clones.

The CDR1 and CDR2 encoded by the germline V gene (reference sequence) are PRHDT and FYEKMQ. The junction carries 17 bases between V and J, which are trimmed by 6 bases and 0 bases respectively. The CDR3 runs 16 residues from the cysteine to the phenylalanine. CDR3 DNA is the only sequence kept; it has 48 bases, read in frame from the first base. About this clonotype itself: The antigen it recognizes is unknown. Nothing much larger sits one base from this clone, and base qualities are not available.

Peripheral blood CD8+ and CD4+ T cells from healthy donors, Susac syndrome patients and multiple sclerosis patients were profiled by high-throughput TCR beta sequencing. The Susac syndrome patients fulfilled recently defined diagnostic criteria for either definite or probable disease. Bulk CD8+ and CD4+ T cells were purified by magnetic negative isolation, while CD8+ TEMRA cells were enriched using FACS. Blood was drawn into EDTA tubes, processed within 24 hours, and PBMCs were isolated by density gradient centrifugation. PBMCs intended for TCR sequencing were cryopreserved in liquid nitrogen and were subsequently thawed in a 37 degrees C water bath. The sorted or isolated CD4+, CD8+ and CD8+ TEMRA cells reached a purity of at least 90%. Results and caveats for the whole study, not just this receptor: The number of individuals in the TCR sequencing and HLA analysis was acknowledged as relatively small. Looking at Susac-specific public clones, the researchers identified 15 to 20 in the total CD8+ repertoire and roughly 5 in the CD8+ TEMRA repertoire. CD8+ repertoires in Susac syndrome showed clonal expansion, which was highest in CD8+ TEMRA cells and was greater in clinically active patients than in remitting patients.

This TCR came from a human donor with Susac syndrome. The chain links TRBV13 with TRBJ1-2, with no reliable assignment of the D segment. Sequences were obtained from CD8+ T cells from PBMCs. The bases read TGTGCCAGCAGGCAGGCAGGCAGTTCCTCTAACTATGGCTACACCTTC. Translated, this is CASRQAGSSSNYGYTF.